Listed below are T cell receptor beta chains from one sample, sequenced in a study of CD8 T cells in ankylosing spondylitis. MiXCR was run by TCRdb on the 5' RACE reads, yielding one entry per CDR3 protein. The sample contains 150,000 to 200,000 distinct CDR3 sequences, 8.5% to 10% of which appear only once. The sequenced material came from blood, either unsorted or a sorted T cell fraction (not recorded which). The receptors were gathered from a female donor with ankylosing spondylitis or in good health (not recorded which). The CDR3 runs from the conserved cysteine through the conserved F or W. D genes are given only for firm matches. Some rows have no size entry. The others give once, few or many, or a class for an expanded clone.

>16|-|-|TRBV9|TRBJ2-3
CASSVVGGKGADTQYF
TGTGCCAGCAGCGTAGTAGGCGGGAAGGGGGCAGATACGCAGTATTTT
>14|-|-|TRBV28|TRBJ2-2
CASSPLEATGELFF
TGTGCCAGCAGTCCTCTTGAGGCCACCGGGGAGCTGTTTTTT
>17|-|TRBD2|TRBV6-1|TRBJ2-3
CASSERISSGVTDTQYF
TGTGCCAGCAGTGAAAGAATCAGTAGCGGGGTTACAGATACGCAGTATTTT
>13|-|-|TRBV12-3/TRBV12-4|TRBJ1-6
CASRSDSWSPLHF
TGTGCCAGCAGGTCGGACAGTTGGTCACCCCTCCACTTT
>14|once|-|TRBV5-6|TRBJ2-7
CASSVSSGGYEQYF
TGTGCCAGCAGCGTGTCTTCGGGCGGGTACGAGCAGTACTTC
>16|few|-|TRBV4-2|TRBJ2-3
CASSQALAPSTDTQYF
TGTGCCAGCAGCCAAGCCCTAGCGCCGAGCACAGATACGCAGTATTTT
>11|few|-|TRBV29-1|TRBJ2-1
CSVEGGRETFF
TGCAGCGTTGAAGGGGGCAGGGAGACGTTCTTC
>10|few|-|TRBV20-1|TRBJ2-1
CSEGDNEQFF
TGCAGCGAGGGAGACAATGAGCAGTTCTTC
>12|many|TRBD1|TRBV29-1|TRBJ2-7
CSVAQGSYEQYF
TGCAGCGTCGCACAGGGGTCCTACGAGCAGTACTTC
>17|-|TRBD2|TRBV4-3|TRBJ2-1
CASSQVRAGGGDNEQFF
TGCGCCAGCAGCCAAGTTAGAGCGGGAGGAGGAGACAATGAGCAGTTCTTC
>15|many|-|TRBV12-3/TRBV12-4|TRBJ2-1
CASVGRGTSYNEQFF
TGTGCCAGCGTTGGGCGTGGTACCTCCTACAATGAGCAGTTCTTC
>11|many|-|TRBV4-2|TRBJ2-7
CASSQGEEQYF
TGTGCCAGCAGCCAAGGAGAGGAGCAGTACTTC
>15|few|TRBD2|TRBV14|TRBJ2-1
CASRPSSGRAGPKFF
TGTGCCAGCAGACCTTCTAGCGGGAGGGCCGGACCGAAGTTCTTC
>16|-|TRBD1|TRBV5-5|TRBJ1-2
CASSQATGTGVPGYTF
TGTGCCAGCAGCCAAGCCACCGGGACAGGGGTCCCTGGCTACACCTTC
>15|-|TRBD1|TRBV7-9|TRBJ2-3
CASSIPGQGADTQYF
TGTGCCAGCAGCATCCCGGGACAGGGGGCAGATACGCAGTATTTT
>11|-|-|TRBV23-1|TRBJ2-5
CAKDGKETQYF
TGCGCCAAGGACGGAAAAGAGACCCAGTACTTC
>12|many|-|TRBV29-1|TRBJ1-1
CSDQPTRAEAFF
TGCAGCGATCAGCCTACCCGTGCTGAAGCTTTCTTT
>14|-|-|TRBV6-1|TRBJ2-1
CASRFSGSYNEQFF
TGTGCCAGCAGGTTTAGCGGTTCCTACAATGAGCAGTTCTTC
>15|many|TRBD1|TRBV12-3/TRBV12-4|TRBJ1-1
CASSSQQGWDTEAFF
TGTGCCAGCAGTTCCCAACAGGGGTGGGACACTGAAGCTTTCTTT
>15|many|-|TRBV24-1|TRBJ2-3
CATWASGRDTDTQYF
TGTGCCACCTGGGCTTCTGGCAGAGACACAGATACGCAGTATTTT
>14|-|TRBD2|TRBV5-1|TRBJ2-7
CASSSSGRTYEQYF
TGCGCCAGCAGCTCTAGCGGGAGAACCTACGAGCAGTACTTC
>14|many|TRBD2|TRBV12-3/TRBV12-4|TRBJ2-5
CASSPADSGETQYF
TGTGCCAGCAGTCCCGCGGATAGCGGGGAGACCCAGTACTTC
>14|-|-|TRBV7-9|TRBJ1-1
CASSLGGIRTEAFF
TGTGCCAGCAGCTTAGGAGGGATTCGGACTGAAGCTTTCTTT
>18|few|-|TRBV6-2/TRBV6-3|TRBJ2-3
CASSYSTGGAYIPDTQYF
TGTGCCAGCAGTTACTCGACGGGGGGCGCTTATATCCCAGATACGCAGTATTTT
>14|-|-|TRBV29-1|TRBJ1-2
CSVGDRETAYGYTF
TGCAGCGTTGGGGATCGGGAAACCGCCTATGGCTACACCTTC
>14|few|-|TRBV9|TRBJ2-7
CASSVRVQDYEQYF
TGTGCCAGCAGCGTTCGGGTCCAGGACTACGAGCAGTACTTC
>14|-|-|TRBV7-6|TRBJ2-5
CASSAPRVEETQYF
TGTGCCAGCAGCGCCCCCCGAGTTGAAGAGACCCAGTACTTC
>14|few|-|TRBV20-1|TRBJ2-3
CSASSAANTDTQYF
TGCAGTGCTAGTTCAGCGGCCAACACAGATACGCAGTATTTT
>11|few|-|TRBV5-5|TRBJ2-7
CASSRSYEQYF
TGTGCCAGCAGCAGGTCCTACGAGCAGTACTTC
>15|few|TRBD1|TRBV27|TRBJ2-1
CASNPGTDPYNEQFF
TGTGCCAGCAACCCCGGGACAGACCCGTACAATGAGCAGTTCTTC
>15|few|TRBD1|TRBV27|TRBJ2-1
CASSQGGQGLTEQFF
TGTGCCAGCAGTCAGGGGGGACAGGGTTTGACTGAGCAGTTCTTC
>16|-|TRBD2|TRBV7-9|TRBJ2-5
CASSLPERGRPKAQYF
TGTGCCAGCAGCTTACCCGAGCGGGGCCGCCCGAAGGCCCAGTACTTC
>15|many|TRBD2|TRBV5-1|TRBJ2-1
CASSWTSGINNEQFF
TGCGCCAGCAGCTGGACTAGCGGGATTAACAATGAGCAGTTCTTC
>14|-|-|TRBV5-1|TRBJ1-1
CASSLAARSTEAFF
TGCGCCAGCAGCTTGGCGGCCAGAAGCACTGAAGCTTTCTTT
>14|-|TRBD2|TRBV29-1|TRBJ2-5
CSVEEGLAIGTQYF
TGCAGCGTTGAAGAGGGACTAGCCATCGGGACCCAGTACTTC
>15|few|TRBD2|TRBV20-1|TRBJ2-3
CSARLSSGSTDTQYF
TGCAGTGCTAGATTGTCTAGCGGGAGTACAGATACGCAGTATTTT